Described below is a single TCR beta chain sequence and its context. Which antigen it targets is not known. Base qualities were left out, and no much larger clone turns up one base away. This specimen comes from a study of blood T cell repertoires in COVID-19 (TCRdb year 2020). Notes on the research overall: Samples covering the acute and convalescent phases of COVID-19 were provided by collaborators in the United States, Italy and Spain. HLA class I and class II types, where available, came from metadata supplied by the sample provider rather than from assay-based typing. The repertoires were released in a freely available public database intended as a resource for research on the immune response to SARS-CoV-2. The dataset comprised deeply sampled blood TCRbeta repertoires from subjects exposed to, actively infected with, or recovered from COVID-19. The prospective study material was composed of cDNA or gDNA derived from T cells, B-cell-depleted T cells, or PBMCs. The sample metadata nearly always contained a de-identified subject ID, COVID-19 status, age in years and sex. The samples were drawn from the first 160 participants of the ongoing ImmuneRACE study and from 1,200 or so subjects provided by 6 global collaborators. Study-wide findings and limitations: Clinical and demographic metadata were provided uncurated, with the amount varying by source and participant.

Whole blood was collected in K2EDTA tubes by collaborating institutions according to the institutions' own protocols. For TCRbeta analysis, collaborator samples were shipped as frozen whole blood, as isolated PBMCs, or as DNA extracted from either sample type. TCRbeta CDR3 regions were amplified from genomic DNA using the immunoSEQ Assay, a bias-controlled multiplex PCR. The authors' pipeline ran thus. Nucleated cell counts per sample were estimated from amplification of reference gene primers within the assay. To quantify the absolute abundance of each unique TCRbeta CDR3 rearrangement, sequence reads were collapsed and filtered. For each sample, productive Simpson clonality was calculated as the square root of Simpson's diversity index over productive rearrangements. This immuneACCESS table, as held by TCRdb, lists in-frame sequences with V and J called but not all clones. Of the missing ones, under half trace to an unresolved V gene in checked studies; the others have no known cause. V and J calls and clone size are copied from that table; D and trimming were computed from the DNA. For this sample there are roughly 18,000 clones; about 88% appear just once. Approximately 16% of the sample is held by the ten biggest clonotypes.

Sequenced: peripheral blood. The sequence was collected from a man between 65 and 79 years old with acute or convalescent COVID-19.

The DNA reads TGTGCCAGCTCACCAAGCGCGGGACAGGCGGAGTACTTC. Its coded protein is CASSPSAGQAEYF. The V gene is TRBV18 and the J gene is TRBJ2-7, and TRBD1 matches 8 of the central bases. Reading from cysteine to phenylalanine, the CDR3 counts 13 amino acids. The retained sequence is limited to the CDR3, 39 bases, with the frame set at the first base. Based on the germline V gene, the CDR1 and CDR2 sequences are KGHSH and LQKENI. At the junction V is shortened by 2 bases and J by 11 bases; bases outside the gene matches: 8.